Listed here are 24 T cell receptor beta chains from one sample, sequenced in a study of graft-versus-host responses after intestinal transplantation (dated by TCRdb to the early 2020s). Receptors were amplified or captured by the immunoSEQ multiplex PCR assay. The source is immuneACCESS, and TCRdb retained only in-frame sequences with V and J called. Part of the clones is not carried over; for the studies checked, unresolved V genes explain less than half of this, and the remainder is unexplained. The sample records more than 65,000 clones, about 90% of which are singletons. The top ten clones comprise roughly 0.43% of the sample. The sample's time point label, in plain terms: cells obtained before transplantation from donor or recipient. For these TCRs, the target antigens are not known. Sequences were derived from unstimulated CD8+ T cells sorted from spleen or lymph node cells, sampled before transplant. The source of these receptors is a human donor who was the organ donor for an intestinal transplant.

The CDR3 DNA reads as TGTGCCAGCATGACAGGTGAGGGGGTGAACACTGAAGCTTTCTTT. The encoded protein is CASMTGEGVNTEAFF. The V gene is TRBV27, the J gene TRBJ1-1, with D possibly matching TRBD1 (6 bases). This CDR3 spans 15 amino acids. V lost 7 bases, J lost 0 bases, and 15 bases lay in between. The V gene's germline CDR1 is MNHEY and CDR2 SMNVEV (reference sequence).

The CDR3 DNA sequence: TGCGCCAGCAGCCAAGATCCGACAAGGGGGCTTGGTGGTAGTGGTCAGCCCCAGCATTTT. Encoded protein: CASSQDPTRGLGGSGQPQHF. The chain is built from TRBV4-3 and TRBJ1-5; 7 bases map to TRBD1. This CDR3 comprises 20 residues. The J segment lost 6 bases and the V segment lost 0 bases, leaving 20 bases of the junction unmatched. Per the germline V gene, CDR1 is LGHNA and CDR2 is YSLEER.

The chain couples TRBV5-6 to TRBJ2-1; D gene unclear. The length of the CDR3 is 15 residues. Looked up from germline, CDR1 is SGHDT and CDR2 is YYEEEE. The V end lost 4 bases, the J end lost 0 bases, and 11 bases lay between the germline ends. The chain's CDR3 is CASSPDGDSYNEQFF. CDR3 sequence (DNA): TGTGCCAGCAGCCCCGACGGAGACTCCTACAATGAGCAGTTCTTC.

V usage is TRBV6-1 and J usage is TRBJ2-7; TRBD1 is a possible D gene (5 bases). This CDR3 spans 14 amino acids. The ends were cut back, 2 bases at V and 3 bases at J, with 11 bases in the middle. Germline CDR1 MNHNS, CDR2 SASEGT. DNA for the CDR3: TGTGCCAGCAGTGAATTCAGGGCAGACTACGAGCAGTACTTC. This sequence encodes CASSEFRADYEQYF.

The V and J genes are TRBV4-2 and TRBJ1-3; D is uncertain. CDR3 size: 11 residues. The germline V gene encodes CDR1 LGHNA and CDR2 YNFKEQ. The V and J ends lost 8 bases and 2 bases respectively, with 4 bases between them. CDR3 protein: CASGAGNTIYF. CDR3 DNA: TGTGCCAGCGGAGCTGGAAACACCATATATTTT.

The chain uses TRBV7-8 and TRBJ2-2; D uncertain. Trimming removed 2 bases from V and 5 bases from J, with 3 bases in between. CDR1 and CDR2 (germline): SGHVS, FQNEAQ. This CDR3 comprises 12 residues. In DNA, the CDR3 is TGTGCCAGCAGCTTACTAACCGGGGAGCTGTTTTTT. It translates to CASSLLTGELFF.

This clone is a singleton in its sample. The chain joins TRBV9 to TRBJ1-5; D is unclear. Germline V CDR1 and CDR2: SGDLS, YYNGEE. Trimming removed 0 bases from V and 6 bases from J, with 7 bases in between. The CDR3 length is 13 residues. The CDR3 DNA follows: TGTGCCAGCAGCGTAGGAGAGGGTCAGCCCCAGCATTTT. Its translation is CASSVGEGQPQHF.

The CDR3 coding sequence is TGTGCCAGCAGCAATCGGGAGCAGTTCTTC. Its translation is CASSNREQFF. J is TRBJ2-1 and V is TRBV7-6, with D unresolved. Trimming took off 5 bases at V and 10 bases at J, with 6 bases between the two ends. This CDR3 spans 10 amino acids. Per germline, CDR1 SGHVS and CDR2 FNYEAQ.

This chain connects TRBV19 to TRBJ1-2; 8 bases match TRBD1. This CDR3 is built from 15 residues. The J segment lost 6 bases and the V segment lost 4 bases, leaving 10 bases of the junction unmatched. The germline V gene has CDR1 LNHDA and CDR2 SQIVND (reference sequence). CDR3 region: CASSTGTGLGDGYTF. The CDR3 coding sequence is TGTGCCAGTAGTACAGGGACAGGTCTAGGTGATGGCTACACCTTC.

The rearrangement joins TRBV7-2 to TRBJ1-2; 8 bases are a match to TRBD1. With V trimmed by 5 bases and J by 8 bases, 13 bases remained unmatched. Germline-derived CDR1 and CDR2 are SGHTA and FQGNSA. CDR3 length: 15 residues. The CDR3 is CASSPHTTGATGYTF. The CDR3 DNA sequence: TGTGCCAGCAGCCCACACACGACAGGGGCGACAGGCTACACCTTC.

The chain is built from TRBV19 and TRBJ1-2, with 8 bases lining up with TRBD1. From germline, CDR1 is LNHDA and CDR2 SQIVND (reference sequence). The V gene end was trimmed by 10 bases and the J gene end by 6 bases; junction bases not matched to a gene: 10. This CDR3 contains 13 residues. The CDR3 nucleotides read TGTGCCACCTCACAGGGGGGATATGATGGCTACACCTTC. The encoded protein is CATSQGGYDGYTF.

The rearrangement links TRBV7-6 to TRBJ2-5; TRBD1 agrees at 10 bases. The J call may be wrong; the DNA end is better matched by TRBJ2-7. Germline V gene sequence: CDR1 SGHVS, CDR2 FNYEAQ. The CDR3 contains 14 residues. The CDR3 is CASSLGTGAYEQYF. CDR3 bases: TGTGCCAGCAGCTTGGGGACAGGGGCCTACGAGCAGTACTTC.

The rearrangement joins TRBV6-1 to TRBJ1-6; D ambiguous. V was cut by 4 bases and J by 7 bases, with 11 bases left in between. Germline V CDR1 and CDR2: MNHNS, SASEGT. The CDR3 consists of 14 residues. The CDR3 sequence is CASSVNVENSPLHF. The CDR3 DNA sequence: TGTGCCAGCAGTGTGAATGTAGAGAATTCACCCCTCCACTTT.

V gene TRBV5-4 combines with J gene TRBJ2-1, with D perhaps matching TRBD1 (6 bases). Trimming removed 0 bases from V and 3 bases from J, with 7 bases in between. The CDR3 is 14 amino acids. Germline V gene data show CDR1 as SGHNT and CDR2 as YYREEE (reference sequence). CDR3 nucleotides: TGTGCCAGCAGCTTGGCGGACAGCTACAATGAGCAGTTCTTC. Its protein product is CASSLADSYNEQFF.

In its sample, this clone was seen once. The chain recombines TRBV6-1 with TRBJ2-5; 8 positions agree with TRBD2. Germline CDR1 MNHNS, CDR2 SASEGT. With 6 bases clipped from V and 1 base from J, the junction kept 7 bases outside the gene matches. This CDR3 contains 15 residues. In nucleotides, the CDR3 is TGTGCCAGCAGGTCCCAGCGGGGGACCCAAGAGACCCAGTACTTC. This sequence encodes CASRSQRGTQETQYF.

This rearrangement joins TRBV7-7 to TRBJ1-5, with 7 bases matching TRBD1. The CDR3 is made up of 14 amino acids. The J segment lost 7 bases and the V segment lost 5 bases, leaving 8 bases of the junction unmatched. Germline lookup yields CDR1 SSHAT and CDR2 FNYEAQ (reference sequence). CDR3 loop: CASSDRVPGQPQHF. The CDR3 DNA reads as TGTGCCAGCAGCGACAGGGTCCCGGGCCAGCCCCAGCATTTT.

The V and J genes are TRBV4-2 and TRBJ2-1; 7 nucleotides align to TRBD2. V was pared by 5 bases and J by 5 bases, with 6 bases of the junction left unmatched. This CDR3 is built from 14 residues. CDR1 is LGHNA, CDR2 YNFKEQ, per germline. CDR3 protein: CASSGLAGDNEQFF. CDR3 DNA sequence: TGTGCCAGCAGCGGGTTAGCGGGTGACAATGAGCAGTTCTTC.

V and J are TRBV9 and TRBJ2-3; the D gene is possibly TRBD2 (7 bases). Germline V gene lookup returns CDR1 SGDLS and CDR2 YYNGEE. The CDR3 runs 16 residues. Between the trimmed V and J ends, which lost 0 bases and 1 base, there was a span of 12 bases. The CDR3 protein is CASSVDGGHGTDTQYF. The CDR3, as DNA: TGTGCCAGCAGCGTAGACGGGGGGCATGGCACAGATACGCAGTATTTT. The full variable domain, with the rest looked up from reference TRBV9 and TRBJ2-3, is DSGVTQTPKHLITATGQRVTLRCSPRSGDLSVYWYQQSLDQGLQFLIQYYNGEERAKGNILERFSAQQFPDLHSELNLSSLELGDSALYFCASSVDGGHGTDTQYFGPGTRLTVL.

The gene calls are TRBV11-2 and TRBJ2-7; possible D gene TRBD2, 5 bases. The CDR3 length is 14 residues. Germline values: CDR1 SGHAT, CDR2 FQNNGV. With 5 bases removed from V and 2 bases from J, the gap between germline ends came to 13 bases. The DNA for the CDR3 is TGTGCCAGCAGCCGTGAGCTTAGCGCCTACGAGCAGTACTTC. Its translation: CASSRELSAYEQYF.

The chain combines TRBV19 with TRBJ1-6; TRBD1 matches 9 bases. Germline CDR1 reads LNHDA; CDR2 reads SQIVND (reference sequence). The V gene end was trimmed by 3 bases and the J gene end by 8 bases; junction bases not matched to a gene: 8. The CDR3 is 16 amino acids. The CDR3 reads CASSIGQGRLDSPLHF. CDR3 in DNA: TGTGCCAGTAGTATTGGACAGGGGAGGTTGGATTCACCCCTCCACTTT.

This clone was counted only a few times. This rearrangement joins TRBV19 to TRBJ1-3; D remains unclear. This CDR3 has 18 residues. CDR1 and CDR2 (germline): LNHDA, SQIVND (reference sequence). Deletions cut 5 bases from V and 0 bases from J, with 20 bases between. Here the CDR3 reads CASSGQATPIHSGNTIYF. CDR3 bases: TGTGCCAGTAGTGGGCAGGCTACGCCAATACACTCTGGAAACACCATATATTTT.

The J gene is TRBJ2-1, the V gene TRBV7-2, with D possibly being TRBD2 (6 bases). The length of the CDR3 is 15 residues. V shed 1 base and J shed 3 bases, with 10 bases lying between them. In germline, CDR1 is SGHTA, CDR2 FQGNSA. The CDR3, as DNA: TGTGCCAGCAGCTTAGACGGGGGTGGCTACAATGAGCAGTTCTTC. It translates to CASSLDGGGYNEQFF.

J is TRBJ1-2 and V is TRBV2; D ambiguous. V was shortened by 2 bases and J by 4 bases, with 14 bases between the two germline ends. Germline V gives CDR1 SNHLY, CDR2 FYNNEI. There are 15 residues in the CDR3. The CDR3 sequence: CASSETHPLFYGYTF. CDR3 in DNA: TGTGCCAGCAGTGAAACACATCCGCTCTTCTATGGCTACACCTTC. Together with reference TRBV2 and TRBJ1-2, the CDR3 gives the full variable domain: EPEVTQTPSHQVTQMGQEVILRCVPISNHLYFYWYRQILGQKVEFLVSFYNNEISEKSEIFDDQFSVERPDGSNFTLKIRSTKLEDSAMYFCASSETHPLFYGYTFGSGTRLTVV.

The chain combines TRBV11-2 with TRBJ2-5; unclear D gene. This CDR3 has 11 residues. The V and J ends lost 8 bases and 5 bases respectively, with 9 bases between them. CDR1 is SGHAT, CDR2 FQNNGV, per germline. The CDR3 sequence is CASSPRETQYF. In DNA, the CDR3 is TGTGCCAGCTCCCCCCGGGAGACCCAGTACTTC. The complete variable domain, with remaining parts taken from reference TRBV11-2 and TRBJ2-5, reads EAGVAQSPRYKIIEKRQSVAFWCNPISGHATLYWYQQILGQGPKLLIQFQNNGVVDDSQLPKDRFSAERLKGVDSTLKIQPAKLEDSAVYLCASSPRETQYFGPGTRLLVL.